This T cell receptor (beta chain) appears in the sequencing data of a study of blood T cell repertoires in COVID-19. Study at large: The study drew acute and convalescent COVID-19 samples from the United States, Italy and Spain.

TCRdb keeps only in-frame clones here, not all; method: immunoSEQ multiplex PCR. The sample contains over 100,000 clones, 75% to 90% of which appear only once. What was sequenced was peripheral blood. The sequence came from a woman between 45 and 60 years old with acute or convalescent COVID-19.

CDR3 sequence: CASSQDGRGANTGELFF. DNA for the CDR3: TGCGCCAGCAGCCAAGATGGGCGGGGGGCGAACACCGGGGAGCTGTTTTTT. The chain carries TRBV4-1 and TRBJ2-2, with 8 bases identical to TRBD2. Trimming took 0 bases from V and 0 from J; bases not matched to a gene: 3. This CDR3 is 17 amino acids long. Germline V lookup: CDR1 MGHRA, CDR2 YSYEKL.